One sample yielded the 14 T cell receptor beta chains listed below, sequenced in a study of blood T cell repertoires in COVID-19. This table comes from immunoSEQ multiplex PCR, and its TCRdb copy is limited to in-frame clones, with some not included. The table shows around 95,000 clones, with about 80% occurring only once. The sequencing sample was made of peripheral blood. These receptors were collected from a man in his 70s with active or convalescent COVID-19.

The V call is TRBV6-1, the J call TRBJ1-1, with no clear D. Germline CDR1 and CDR2: MNHNS and SASEGT. CDR3 size: 13 residues. Trimming stripped 2 bases from V and 1 base from J, with 5 bases between. This CDR3 is CASSETGNTEAFF. The CDR3 nucleotides are TGTGCCAGCAGTGAAACGGGGAACACTGAAGCTTTCTTT.

V usage is TRBV2 and J usage is TRBJ1-1; 7 positions match TRBD1. The CDR3 is made up of 13 amino acids. The V segment lost 7 bases and the J segment 1 base; nucleotides outside the gene matches: 3. Germline CDR1 SNHLY, CDR2 FYNNEI. CDR3 DNA: TGTGCCAGCACGGGACAGCCGAACACTGAAGCTTTCTTT. As protein: CASTGQPNTEAFF.

This CDR3 reads CASSPRRNTEAFF. In DNA form, the CDR3 reads TGTGCCAGCTCACCCCGGAGAAACACTGAAGCTTTCTTT. The chain has TRBV18 and TRBJ1-1, with D unclear. The CDR3 extends over 13 amino acids. Per germline, CDR1 KGHSH and CDR2 LQKENI. The ends were cut back, 3 bases at V and 2 bases at J, with 7 bases in the middle.

The gene calls are TRBV28 and TRBJ1-5; D is undetermined. Trimming stripped 5 bases from V and 0 bases from J, with 8 bases between. This CDR3 has 14 amino acids. In germline, CDR1 is MDHEN, CDR2 SYDVKM. The DNA of the CDR3 is TGTGCCAGCAGTCTGACACATAGCAATCAGCCCCAGCATTTT. Translation: CASSLTHSNQPQHF.

This clone has only a few counts. The chain employs TRBV6-1 and TRBJ1-5, with 7 bases identical to TRBD1. Germline V gene lookup returns CDR1 MNHNS and CDR2 SASEGT. This CDR3 has 13 amino acids. Trimming removed 3 bases from V and 5 bases from J; junction bases left unmatched: 1. DNA of the CDR3: TGTGCCAGCAGTGACCAGGGGGATCAGCCCCAGCATTTT. Translated: CASSDQGDQPQHF.

This chain uses TRBV7-9 with TRBJ2-3; D may be TRBD2 (5 bases). Trimming left V 7 bases short and J 0 bases short, with 11 bases between. The CDR3 has 14 residues. CDR1 and CDR2 from the germline V gene are SEHNR and FQNEAQ (reference sequence). The CDR3 region has the DNA TGTGCCAGCACAAGGACGGGAAGCACAGATACGCAGTATTTT. Its translation: CASTRTGSTDTQYF.

For the CDR3, the DNA is TGCAGCGTTGAGCGTAGCTCTGGGGCCAACGTCCTGACTTTC. Translating gives CSVERSSGANVLTF. V gene TRBV29-1 combines with J gene TRBJ2-6, with D unresolved. This CDR3 has 14 amino acids. Per the germline V gene, CDR1 is SQVTM and CDR2 is ANQGSEA. V dropped 3 bases and J dropped 0 bases, with 6 bases sitting between them.

The chain employs TRBV21-1 and TRBJ1-4; the table calls TRBD1, which could not be checked here. TRBV21-1 is an annotated pseudogene. The length of the CDR3 is 17 residues. CDR3 sequence reads: CASSSRRGRGTNEKLFF. The CDR3 region has the DNA TGTGCCAGCAGCTCACGCAGGGGGAGAGGGACTAATGAAAAACTGTTTTTT.

The chain combines TRBV6-6 with TRBJ2-7; TRBD1 is a possible D gene (6 bases). This CDR3 is 16 amino acids long. Germline V gives CDR1 MNHNY, CDR2 SVGAGI (reference sequence). V lost 0 bases and J 0 bases, leaving 12 bases between the germline ends. CDR3 in amino acids: CASSYSLGTSSYEQYF. CDR3 DNA sequence: TGTGCCAGCAGTTACTCCCTAGGGACAAGCTCCTACGAGCAGTACTTC.

This clone has just a few counts. The V gene is TRBV7-9, the J gene TRBJ2-7; D remains ambiguous. The length of the CDR3 is 14 residues. The V and J ends lost 0 bases and 4 bases respectively, with 10 bases between them. Germline values: CDR1 SEHNR, CDR2 FQNEAQ (reference sequence). The CDR3 loop is CASSLAGRRYEQYF. As DNA, the CDR3 is TGTGCCAGCAGCTTAGCGGGCAGACGGTACGAGCAGTACTTC.

The chain has TRBV7-2 and TRBJ2-2, with TRBD2 matching 11 bases. Germline V gene sequence: CDR1 SGHTA, CDR2 FQGNSA. The length of the CDR3 is 15 residues. Unmatched junction bases numbered 3, after V lost 6 bases and J lost 3 bases. CDR3 loop: CASRLAGGDTGELFF. Written as DNA, the CDR3 is TGTGCCAGCAGGCTAGCGGGAGGAGACACCGGGGAGCTGTTTTTT.

The gene calls are TRBV24-1 and TRBJ1-1; D is unclear. Germline lookup yields CDR1 KGHDR and CDR2 SFDVKD. This CDR3 is 13 amino acids long. V was pared by 4 bases and J by 6 bases, with 11 bases between. The CDR3 loop is CATSDPLSPEAFF. CDR3 in DNA: TGTGCCACCAGTGACCCACTCTCCCCTGAAGCTTTCTTT.

The chain couples TRBV6-1 to TRBJ1-5, with D possibly matching TRBD1 (6 bases). Germline loops: CDR1 MNHNS, CDR2 SASEGT. V dropped 4 bases and J dropped 1 base, with 14 bases sitting between them. This CDR3 comprises 16 residues. CDR3 residues: CASSGNLGASNQPQHF. In nucleotides, the CDR3 is TGTGCCAGCAGTGGGAATCTGGGGGCGAGCAATCAGCCCCAGCATTTT.

A remark on this clone: One junction end disagrees with the germline gene, perhaps due to a read error. The gene calls are TRBV20-1 and TRBJ1-1; D call uncertain. CDR1 and CDR2 (germline): DFQATT, SNEGSKA (reference sequence). CDR3 length: 8 residues. For the CDR3, the DNA is TGCAGTGCTTCTCGAGAAATCTTT. Amino acid sequence: CSASREIF.